This is a list of T cell receptor beta chains from one sample in a study of CD8 T cells in ankylosing spondylitis. TCRdb itself ran the 5' RACE reads through MiXCR, one entry per CDR3 protein. The sample carries 300,000 to 400,000 distinct CDR3 sequences, roughly 20% recorded once. Material for sequencing was blood, either unsorted or a sorted T cell fraction (not recorded which). These receptor sequences come from a male donor with ankylosing spondylitis or in good health (not recorded which). The CDR3 runs from the conserved cysteine through the conserved F or W. The D gene is left open where the match is weak. A clone size is listed for some rows: how often the clone was seen (once, few, many), or a class if it is expanded.

CDR3 | DNA | J | size | D | V
CAWSPNGATEAFF | TGTGCCTGGAGCCCCAATGGGGCCACTGAAGCTTTCTTT | TRBJ1-1 | - | - | TRBV30
CASSLSYPGTGYNEQFF | TGTGCCAGCAGTTTATCGTACCCGGGGACCGGATACAATGAGCAGTTCTTC | TRBJ2-1 | - | - | TRBV27
CSAYLRDDFYNEQFF | TGCAGTGCATATCTCCGGGACGACTTCTACAATGAGCAGTTCTTC | TRBJ2-1 | - | - | TRBV20-1
CSASSILAGTVTYEQYF | TGCAGTGCTAGTTCCATCCTAGCGGGGACAGTAACGTACGAGCAGTACTTC | TRBJ2-7 | few | TRBD2 | TRBV20-1
CATSRDQVNTEAFF | TGTGCCACCAGCAGAGACCAAGTGAACACTGAAGCTTTCTTT | TRBJ1-1 | few | - | TRBV15
CASSTIRGSSYEQYF | TGTGCCAGCAGTACAATTCGAGGAAGCTCCTACGAGCAGTACTTC | TRBJ2-7 | few | - | TRBV6-5
CASSHPRDGADEQFF | TGCGCCAGCAGCCATCCCAGGGACGGCGCGGATGAGCAGTTCTTC | TRBJ2-1 | few | - | TRBV4-1
CASSTLPTNYGYTF | TGTGCCAGCAGTACCCTACCAACTAACTATGGCTACACCTTC | TRBJ1-2 | few | - | TRBV6-1
CSGRPNTGELFF | TGCAGCGGGAGACCGAACACCGGGGAGCTGTTTTTT | TRBJ2-2 | few | - | TRBV29-1
CASSQDHSGLSSYEQYF | TGCGCCAGCAGCCAAGATCACTCGGGGCTTAGCTCCTACGAGCAGTACTTC | TRBJ2-7 | few | - | TRBV4-1
CASRTTMRTDTQYF | TGTGCCAGCAGGACCACCATGCGGACAGATACGCAGTATTTT | TRBJ2-3 | - | - | TRBV27
CASRPKAEETQYF | TGTGCCAGCAGGCCGAAGGCGGAGGAGACCCAGTACTTC | TRBJ2-5 | few | - | TRBV6-5
CASSRNQGPVDTQYF | TGTGCCAGCAGTAGAAACCAGGGGCCCGTTGATACGCAGTATTTT | TRBJ2-3 | many | - | TRBV6-4